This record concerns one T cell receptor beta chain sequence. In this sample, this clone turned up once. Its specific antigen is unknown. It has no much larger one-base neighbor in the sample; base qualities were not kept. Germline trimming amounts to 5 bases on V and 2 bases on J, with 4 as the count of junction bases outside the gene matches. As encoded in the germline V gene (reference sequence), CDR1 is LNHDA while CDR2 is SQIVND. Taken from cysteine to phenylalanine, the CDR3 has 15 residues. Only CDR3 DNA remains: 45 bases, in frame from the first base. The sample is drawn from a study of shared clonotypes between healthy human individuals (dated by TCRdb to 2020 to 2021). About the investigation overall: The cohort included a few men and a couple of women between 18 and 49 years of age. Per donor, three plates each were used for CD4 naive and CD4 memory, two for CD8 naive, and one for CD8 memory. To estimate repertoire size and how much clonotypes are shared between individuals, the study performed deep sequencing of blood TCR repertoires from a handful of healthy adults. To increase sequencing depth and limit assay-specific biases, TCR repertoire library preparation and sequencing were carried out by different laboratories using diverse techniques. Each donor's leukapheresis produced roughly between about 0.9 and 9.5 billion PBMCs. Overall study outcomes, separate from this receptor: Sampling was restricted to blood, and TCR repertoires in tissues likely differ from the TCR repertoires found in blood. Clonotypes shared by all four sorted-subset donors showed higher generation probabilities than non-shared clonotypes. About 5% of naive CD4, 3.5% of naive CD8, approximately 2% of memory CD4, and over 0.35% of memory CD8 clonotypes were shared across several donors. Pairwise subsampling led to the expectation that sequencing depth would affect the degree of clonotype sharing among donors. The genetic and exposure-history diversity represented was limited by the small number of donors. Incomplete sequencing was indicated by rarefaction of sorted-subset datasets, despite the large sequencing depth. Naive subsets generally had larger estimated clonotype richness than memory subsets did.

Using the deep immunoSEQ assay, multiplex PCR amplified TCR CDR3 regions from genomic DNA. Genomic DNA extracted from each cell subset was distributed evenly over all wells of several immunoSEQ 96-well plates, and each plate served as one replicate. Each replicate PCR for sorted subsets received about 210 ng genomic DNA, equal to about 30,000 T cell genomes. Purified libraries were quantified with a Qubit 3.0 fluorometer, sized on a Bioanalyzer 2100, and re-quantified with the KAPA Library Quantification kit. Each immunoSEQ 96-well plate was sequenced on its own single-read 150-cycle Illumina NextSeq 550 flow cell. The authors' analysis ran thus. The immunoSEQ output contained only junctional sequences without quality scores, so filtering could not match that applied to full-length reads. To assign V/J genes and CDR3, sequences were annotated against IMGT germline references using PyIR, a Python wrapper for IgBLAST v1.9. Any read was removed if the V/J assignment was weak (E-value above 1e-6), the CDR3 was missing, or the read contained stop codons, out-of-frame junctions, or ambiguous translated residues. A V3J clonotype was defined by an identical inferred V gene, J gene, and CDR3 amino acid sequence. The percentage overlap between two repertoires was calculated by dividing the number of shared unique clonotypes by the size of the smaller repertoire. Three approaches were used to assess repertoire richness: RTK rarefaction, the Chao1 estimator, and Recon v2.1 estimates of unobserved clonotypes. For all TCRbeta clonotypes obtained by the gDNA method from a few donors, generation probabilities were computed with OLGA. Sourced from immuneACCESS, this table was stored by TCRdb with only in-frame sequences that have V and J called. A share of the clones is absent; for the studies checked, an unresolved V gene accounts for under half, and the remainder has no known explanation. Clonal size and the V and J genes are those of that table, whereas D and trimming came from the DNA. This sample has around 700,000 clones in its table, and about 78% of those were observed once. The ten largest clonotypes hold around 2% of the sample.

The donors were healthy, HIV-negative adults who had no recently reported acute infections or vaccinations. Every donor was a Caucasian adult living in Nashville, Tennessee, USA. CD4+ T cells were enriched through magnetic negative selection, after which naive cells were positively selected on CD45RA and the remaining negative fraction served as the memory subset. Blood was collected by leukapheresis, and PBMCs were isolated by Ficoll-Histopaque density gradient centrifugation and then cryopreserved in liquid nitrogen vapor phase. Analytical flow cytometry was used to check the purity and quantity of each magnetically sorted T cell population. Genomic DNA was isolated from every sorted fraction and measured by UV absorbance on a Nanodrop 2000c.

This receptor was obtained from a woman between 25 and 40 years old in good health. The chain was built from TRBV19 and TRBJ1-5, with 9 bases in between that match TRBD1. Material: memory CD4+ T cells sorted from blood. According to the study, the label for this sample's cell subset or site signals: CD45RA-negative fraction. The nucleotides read TGTGCCAGTAGTCCGAGGACAGGGGGCAATCAGCCCCAGCATTTT. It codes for CASSPRTGGNQPQHF.